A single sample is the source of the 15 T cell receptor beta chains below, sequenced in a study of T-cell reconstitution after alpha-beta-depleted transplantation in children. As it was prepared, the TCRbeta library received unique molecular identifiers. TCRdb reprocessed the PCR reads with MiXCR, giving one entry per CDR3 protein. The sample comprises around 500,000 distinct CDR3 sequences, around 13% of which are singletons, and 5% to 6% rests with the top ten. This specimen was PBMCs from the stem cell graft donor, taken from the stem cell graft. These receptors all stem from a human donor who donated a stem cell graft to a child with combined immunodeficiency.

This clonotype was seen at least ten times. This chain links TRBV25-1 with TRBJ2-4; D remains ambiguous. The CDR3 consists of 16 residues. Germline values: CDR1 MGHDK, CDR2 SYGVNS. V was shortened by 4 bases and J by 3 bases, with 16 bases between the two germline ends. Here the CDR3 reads CASSGARGPGKNIQYF. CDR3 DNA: TGTGCCAGCAGTGGAGCCCGAGGTCCTGGCAAAAACATTCAGTACTTC.

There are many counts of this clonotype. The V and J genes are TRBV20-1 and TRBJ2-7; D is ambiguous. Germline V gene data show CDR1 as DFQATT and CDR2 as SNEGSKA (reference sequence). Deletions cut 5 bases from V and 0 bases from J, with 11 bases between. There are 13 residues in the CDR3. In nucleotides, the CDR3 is TGCAGTGCTTATCACAAACTCTCCTACGAGCAGTACTTC. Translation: CSAYHKLSYEQYF.

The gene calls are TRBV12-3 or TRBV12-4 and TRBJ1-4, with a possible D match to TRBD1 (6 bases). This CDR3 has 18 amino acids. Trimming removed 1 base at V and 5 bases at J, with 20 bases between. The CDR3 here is CASSLGLGTQGMNEKLFF. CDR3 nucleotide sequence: TGTGCCAGCAGTTTAGGACTGGGTACACAGGGTATGAATGAAAAACTGTTTTTT.

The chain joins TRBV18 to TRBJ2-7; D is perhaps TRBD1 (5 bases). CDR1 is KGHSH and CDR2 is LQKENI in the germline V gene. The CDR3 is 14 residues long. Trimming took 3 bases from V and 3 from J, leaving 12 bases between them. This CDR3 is CASSPSQGNYEQYF. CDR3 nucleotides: TGTGCCAGCTCACCGTCCCAGGGTAACTACGAGCAGTACTTC.

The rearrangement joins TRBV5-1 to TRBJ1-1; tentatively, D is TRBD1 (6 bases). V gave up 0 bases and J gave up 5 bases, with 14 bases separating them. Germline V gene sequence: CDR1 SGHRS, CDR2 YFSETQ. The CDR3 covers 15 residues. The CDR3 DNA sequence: TGCGCCAGCAGCTTGGCCGGGGCAGGGGTGACTGAAGCTTTCTTT. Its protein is CASSLAGAGVTEAFF.

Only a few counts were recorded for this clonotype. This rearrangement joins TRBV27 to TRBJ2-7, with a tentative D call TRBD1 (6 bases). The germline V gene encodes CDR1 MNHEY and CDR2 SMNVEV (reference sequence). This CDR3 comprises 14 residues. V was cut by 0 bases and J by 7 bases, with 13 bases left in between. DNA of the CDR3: TGTGCCAGCAGTTTATCGCAAGGACAGCTTGAGCAGTACTTC. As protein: CASSLSQGQLEQYF.

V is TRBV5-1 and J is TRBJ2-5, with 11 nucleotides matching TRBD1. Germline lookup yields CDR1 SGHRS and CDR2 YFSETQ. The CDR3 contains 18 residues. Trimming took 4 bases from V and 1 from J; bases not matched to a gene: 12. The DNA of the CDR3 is TGCGCCAGCAGCCGTCCCGGGACAGGGGGAGAATTCCAAGAGACCCAGTACTTC. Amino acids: CASSRPGTGGEFQETQYF.

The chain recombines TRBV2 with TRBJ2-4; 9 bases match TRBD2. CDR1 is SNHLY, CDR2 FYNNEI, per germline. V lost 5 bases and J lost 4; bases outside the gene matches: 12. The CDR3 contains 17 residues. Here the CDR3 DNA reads TGTGCCAGCAGTAGTCTCCAGACTAGCGGCGGGAAAAACATTCAGTACTTC. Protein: CASSSLQTSGGKNIQYF.

The CDR3 DNA sequence: TGTGCCAACACAGGGGGGGACGACTACGAGCAGTACTTC. This sequence encodes CANTGGDDYEQYF. This rearrangement joins TRBV6-1 to TRBJ2-7; the D gene is possibly TRBD1 (8 bases). Trimming shortened V by 10 bases and J by 3 bases, and 16 bases separated the two germline ends. This CDR3 has 13 amino acids. Germline CDR1 is MNHNS and CDR2 is SASEGT.

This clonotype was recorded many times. The chain's CDR3 is CASSFDRDRASTGELFF. CDR3 DNA: TGTGCCAGCAGTTTTGACCGGGACAGGGCCTCCACCGGGGAGCTGTTTTTT. The chain is built from TRBV12-3 or TRBV12-4 and TRBJ2-2, with TRBD1 matching 9 bases. Trimming removed 3 bases from V and 4 bases from J; junction bases left unmatched: 9. This CDR3 comprises 17 residues.

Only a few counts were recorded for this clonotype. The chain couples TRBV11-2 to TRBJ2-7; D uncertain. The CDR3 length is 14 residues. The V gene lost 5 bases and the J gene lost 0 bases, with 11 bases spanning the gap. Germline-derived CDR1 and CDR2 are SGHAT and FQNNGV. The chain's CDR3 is CASSRAQSSYEQYF. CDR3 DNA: TGTGCCAGCAGCCGGGCCCAGAGCTCCTACGAGCAGTACTTC.

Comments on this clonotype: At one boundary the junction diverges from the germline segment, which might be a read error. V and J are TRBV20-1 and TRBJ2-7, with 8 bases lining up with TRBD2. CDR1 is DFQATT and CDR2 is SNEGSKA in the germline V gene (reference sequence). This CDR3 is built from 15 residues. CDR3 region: CCARGAKGLAAEQYF. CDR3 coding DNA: TGCTGTGCTAGAGGTGCGAAAGGACTAGCTGCCGAGCAGTACTTC.

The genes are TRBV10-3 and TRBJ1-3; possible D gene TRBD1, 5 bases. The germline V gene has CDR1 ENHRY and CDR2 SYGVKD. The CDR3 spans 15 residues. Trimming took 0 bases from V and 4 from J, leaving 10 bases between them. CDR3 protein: CAISESDTKGNTIYF. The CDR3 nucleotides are TGTGCCATCAGTGAGTCGGACACGAAAGGAAACACCATATATTTT.

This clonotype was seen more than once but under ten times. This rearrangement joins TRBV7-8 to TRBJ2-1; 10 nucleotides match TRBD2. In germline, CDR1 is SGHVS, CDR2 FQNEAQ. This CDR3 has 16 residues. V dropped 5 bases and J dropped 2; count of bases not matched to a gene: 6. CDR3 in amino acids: CASSILAGAPYNEQFF. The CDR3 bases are TGTGCCAGCAGCATTCTAGCGGGAGCCCCCTACAATGAGCAGTTCTTC.

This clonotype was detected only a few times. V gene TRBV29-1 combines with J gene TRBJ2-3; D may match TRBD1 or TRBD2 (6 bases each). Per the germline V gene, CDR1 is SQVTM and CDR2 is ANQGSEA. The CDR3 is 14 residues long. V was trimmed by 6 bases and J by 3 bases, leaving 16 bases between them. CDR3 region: CSVAGGRRTDTQYF. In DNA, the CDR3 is TGCAGCGTCGCCGGGGGCCGTCGGACAGATACGCAGTATTTT.